The T cell receptor (beta chain) described here comes from a study of shared clonotypes between healthy human individuals. Overall study results and limits: When compared with the clonotypes that were shared by all four sorted-subset donors, the non-shared clonotypes turned out to have lower generation probabilities.

CDR3 size: 14 residues. CDR1 and CDR2 (germline): MNHEY, SVGAGI. V lost 8 bases, J lost 5 bases, and 16 bases lay in between. This clone was detected only a few times. Its antigen is unidentified. CD45RA-negative memory and CD45RA+ naive subsets were split from the CD4+ cells. Some clones are missing from TCRdb's copy, which holds only in-frame ones; the method was immunoSEQ multiplex PCR. The data hold approximately 980,000 clones, with about 80% observed a single time. This receptor was identified in a man younger than 35 in good health. V usage is TRBV6-5 and J usage is TRBJ1-5; D possibly corresponds to TRBD1 (6 bases). The sequenced sample consisted of memory CD4+ T cells sorted from blood. The subset was: CD45RA-negative fraction. The CDR3 DNA is TGTGCCAGCGCAACCCGAGGGGGGGATCAGCCCCAGCATTTT. Its protein product is CASATRGGDQPQHF.